This T cell receptor (beta chain) was captured by sequencing in a study of blood T cell repertoires in COVID-19. Profiled with immunoSEQ multiplex PCR; TCRdb holds only in-frame clones, not every one. The sample shows 130,000 or so clones, more than 70% of them seen only once. Trimming at V came to 8 bases and at J to 4 bases, leaving 5 bases not matched to a gene. This CDR3 has 14 amino acids. CDR1 is LNHDA and CDR2 is SQIVND in the germline V gene (reference sequence). Sequenced input: peripheral blood. The source is a man aged 55 to 69 with acute or convalescent COVID-19. The chain couples TRBV19 to TRBJ2-2; 9 nucleotides match TRBD2. Here the CDR3 DNA reads TGTGCCAGTTCCAGCGGGGGGCCCACCGGGGAGCTGTTTTTT. Amino acid sequence: CASSSGGPTGELFF. The variable domain in full, with the rest retrieved from reference TRBV19 and TRBJ2-2, is DGGITQSPKYLFRKEGQNVTLSCEQNLNHDAMYWYRQDPGQGLRLIYYSQIVNDFQKGDIAEGYSVSREKKESFPLTVTSAQKNPTAFYLCASSSGGPTGELFFGEGSRLTVL.